These T cell receptor beta chains were read from a single sample in a study of T cell responses to AZD1222 COVID-19 vaccine. Data came from immunoSEQ multiplex PCR; TCRdb stores just in-frame clones and leaves some out. The table lists 100,000 to 150,000 clones, 75% to 90% of them singletons. Sequencing used peripheral blood, obtained on day 0 of AZD1222 vaccination. These receptors were collected from an adult in good health. Both conserved end residues are part of each CDR3. Each record gives: J gene, clone size, D gene, V gene, CDR3 protein, CDR3 DNA. D genes are given only for firm matches. Clone size is given for some rows only: seen once, a few or many times, or a class if the clone is expanded.

>TRBJ2-3|NA|TRBD1|TRBV5-1
CASSLGQGIDTQYF
TGCGCCAGCAGCTTGGGACAGGGAATAGATACGCAGTATTTT
>TRBJ1-2|NA|NA|TRBV15
CATSRGGSKSYGYTF
TGTGCCACCAGCAGAGGGGGGAGTAAATCCTATGGCTACACCTTC
>TRBJ2-2|NA|NA|TRBV9
CASSPRVGNTGELFF
TGTGCCAGCAGCCCCCGCGTCGGGAACACCGGGGAGCTGTTTTTT
>TRBJ2-5|NA|NA|TRBV9
CASSAGTTVQETQYF
TGTGCCAGCAGCGCCGGCACGACAGTCCAAGAGACCCAGTACTTC
>TRBJ1-1|NA|NA|TRBV19
CASSAAGRNTEAFF
TGTGCCAGTAGTGCTGCCGGGAGGAACACTGAAGCTTTCTTT
>TRBJ2-6|NA|TRBD1|TRBV7-9
CASSLGLGQTSGANVLTF
TGTGCCAGCAGCTTAGGGTTGGGACAGACCTCTGGGGCCAACGTCCTGACTTTC
>TRBJ1-2|NA|TRBD1|TRBV6-5
CASSRTGGFGYTF
TGTGCCAGCAGTAGAACAGGGGGTTTCGGCTACACCTTC
>TRBJ1-2|once|TRBD1|TRBV27
CASSSEGGAIVGYTF
TGTGCCAGCAGTTCAGAAGGGGGCGCGATTGTCGGCTACACCTTC
>TRBJ1-6|few|NA|TRBV7-2
CASSLAYGKNSPLHF
TGTGCCAGCAGCTTAGCTTATGGCAAAAATTCACCCCTCCACTTT
>TRBJ2-3|NA|NA|TRBV28
CASSAGTPHTDTQYF
TGTGCCAGCAGCGCCGGGACCCCTCATACAGATACGCAGTATTTT
>TRBJ2-1|NA|TRBD1|TRBV9
CASSVTGQEYNEQFF
TGTGCCAGCAGCGTGACGGGACAGGAGTACAATGAGCAGTTCTTC
>TRBJ2-7|NA|NA|TRBV12-3/TRBV12-4
CASSSPGVQQYF
TGTGCCAGCAGTTCCCCCGGGGTTCAGCAGTACTTC
>TRBJ1-3|NA|NA|TRBV2
CATSEQGDGNTIYF
TGTGCCACCTCAGAACAGGGAGACGGAAACACCATATATTTT
>TRBJ2-3|NA|TRBD1|TRBV18
CASSPLGTGSTDTQYF
TGTGCCAGCTCACCACTCGGGACAGGGTCCACAGATACGCAGTATTTT
>TRBJ1-1|NA|NA|TRBV19
CASRAGGARVPEAFF
TGTGCCAGTAGGGCAGGTGGGGCTCGGGTACCTGAAGCTTTCTTT
>TRBJ1-1|NA|NA|TRBV5-6
CASSLVPVGNTEAFF
TGTGCCAGCAGCTTGGTACCGGTGGGGAACACTGAAGCTTTCTTT
>TRBJ2-6|NA|TRBD1|TRBV14
CASSQVKGQGPPLTF
TGTGCCAGCAGCCAAGTAAAGGGACAGGGACCCCCCCTGACTTTC
>TRBJ2-1|NA|NA|TRBV9
CASSVAGTYNEQFF
TGTGCCAGCAGCGTAGCGGGGACTTACAATGAGCAGTTCTTC
>TRBJ1-1|NA|NA|TRBV3-1/TRBV3-2
CASSLGGATEAFF
TGTGCCAGCAGCCTCGGAGGGGCCACTGAAGCTTTCTTT
>TRBJ1-3|once|TRBD1|TRBV5-6
CASSRGDRGPGNTIYF
TGTGCCAGCAGCAGAGGGGACAGGGGGCCTGGAAACACCATATATTTT
>TRBJ2-3|NA|NA|TRBV5-1
CASSLALAGSTDTQYF
TGCGCCAGCAGCTTGGCATTGGCGGGGAGCACAGATACGCAGTATTTT
>TRBJ1-6|NA|NA|TRBV18
CASSPTSGDNSPLHF
TGTGCCAGCTCACCAACGTCGGGAGATAATTCACCCCTCCACTTT
>TRBJ2-7|NA|TRBD1|TRBV7-2
CASSDDRGGLREQYF
TGTGCCAGCAGCGACGACAGGGGCGGTCTCCGGGAGCAGTACTTC
>TRBJ1-4|NA|NA|TRBV3-1/TRBV3-2
CASSQDQGRGNANEKLFF
TGTGCCAGCAGCCAAGATCAAGGTCGAGGAAACGCTAATGAAAAACTGTTTTTT
>TRBJ1-5|NA|NA|TRBV3-1/TRBV3-2
CASSPGTVNQPQHF
TGTGCCAGCAGTCCCGGGACGGTTAATCAGCCCCAGCATTTT
>TRBJ1-5|NA|NA|TRBV28
CASSSTLQGPGQPQHF
TGTGCCAGCAGTTCAACCCTACAGGGTCCCGGGCAGCCCCAGCATTTT
>TRBJ1-1|NA|NA|TRBV2
CASSEEGGDTEAFF
TGTGCCAGCAGTGAAGAAGGAGGGGACACTGAAGCTTTCTTT
>TRBJ2-7|NA|NA|TRBV10-3
CATEQAYEQYF
TGTGCCACCGAACAGGCCTACGAGCAGTACTTC
>TRBJ1-1|few|TRBD1|TRBV7-8
CASSIDRGRNTEAFF
TGTGCCAGCAGCATTGACAGGGGGCGCAACACTGAAGCTTTCTTT
>TRBJ2-7|NA|TRBD1|TRBV28
CASYYRGTFYEQYF
TGTGCCAGCTATTACAGGGGGACCTTTTACGAGCAGTACTTC
>TRBJ2-5|NA|NA|TRBV6-5
CASRGGRETQYF
TGTGCCAGCAGGGGGGGACGGGAGACCCAGTACTTC
>TRBJ1-5|NA|NA|TRBV6-5
CASSYKGFNQPQHF
TGTGCCAGCAGTTACAAGGGATTCAATCAGCCCCAGCATTTT
>TRBJ1-1|NA|TRBD1|TRBV4-1
CASSQDSVTGANTEAFF
TGCGCCAGCAGCCAAGATTCGGTGACAGGGGCGAACACTGAAGCTTTCTTT
>TRBJ1-1|NA|TRBD1|TRBV30
CAPHRGMNTEAFF
TGTGCCCCACACAGGGGTATGAACACTGAAGCTTTCTTT
>TRBJ1-6|NA|TRBD1|TRBV4-2
CASSQDDRVGSPLHF
TGTGCCAGCAGCCAAGACGACAGGGTGGGTTCACCCCTCCACTTT
>TRBJ1-1|NA|TRBD1|TRBV2
CASKQGEFEAFF
TGTGCCAGCAAACAGGGGGAGTTTGAAGCTTTCTTT
>TRBJ1-5|NA|NA|TRBV19
CATRGELFGGQPQHF
TGTGCCACTAGGGGGGAGCTTTTTGGCGGTCAGCCCCAGCATTTT
>TRBJ2-1|NA|TRBD2|TRBV19
CASSLLTSGGAGNEQFF
TGTGCCAGTAGTCTCCTAACTAGCGGGGGGGCCGGTAATGAGCAGTTCTTC
>TRBJ2-7|NA|NA|TRBV13
CASSGGRTVTYEQYF
TGTGCCAGCAGCGGCGGGCGGACAGTAACCTACGAGCAGTACTTC
>TRBJ2-6|NA|NA|TRBV24-1
CATSDPSAGTSYGANVLTF
TGTGCCACCAGTGACCCCTCGGCAGGGACATCATACGGGGCCAACGTCCTGACTTTC
>TRBJ1-5|NA|TRBD1|TRBV7-9
CASSTGQGLVQPQHF
TGTGCCAGCAGCACAGGACAGGGTCTGGTTCAGCCCCAGCATTTT
>TRBJ2-1|once|TRBD2|TRBV7-9
CASSSVITSGLGNEQFF
TGTGCCAGCAGCTCCGTAATAACTAGCGGCCTCGGAAATGAGCAGTTCTTC
>TRBJ1-2|NA|TRBD1|TRBV5-4
CASSLGTGPSYGYTF
TGTGCCAGCAGCTTAGGGACAGGGCCTAGCTATGGCTACACCTTC